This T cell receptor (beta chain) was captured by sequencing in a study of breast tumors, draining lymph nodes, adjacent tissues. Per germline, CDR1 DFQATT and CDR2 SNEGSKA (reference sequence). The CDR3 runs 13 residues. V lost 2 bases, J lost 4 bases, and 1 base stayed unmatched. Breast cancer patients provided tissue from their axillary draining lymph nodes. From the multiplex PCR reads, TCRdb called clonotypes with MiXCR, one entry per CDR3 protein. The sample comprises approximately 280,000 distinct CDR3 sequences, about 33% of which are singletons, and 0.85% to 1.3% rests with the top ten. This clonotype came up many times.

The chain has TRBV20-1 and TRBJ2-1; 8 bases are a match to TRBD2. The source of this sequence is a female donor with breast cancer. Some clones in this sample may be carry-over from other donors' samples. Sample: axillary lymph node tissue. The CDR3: CSARLAGYNEQFF. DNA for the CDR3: TGCAGTGCTAGACTAGCGGGTTACAATGAGCAGTTCTTC.